This T cell receptor (beta chain) emerged from a study of CXCR3-negative and CXCR3-positive naive CD8 T cells. About the research overall: For each library, about 1.5 +/- 0.3 million TRB reads were obtained, 110 million to 150 million in total. Study observations and caveats: Whereas both naive subsets had comparably high diversity, memory CD8+ cells had much lower diversity. Memory cells differed in TRBV-TRBJ usage, but naive CXCR3-negative and CXCR3-positive cells had similar usage. Against CXCR3-negative naive cells, CXCR3-positive naive cells showed more hydrophobic TRB CDR3s.

The libraries of TRB cDNA were constructed through 5' RACE using UMI labels. TCRdb re-called the 5' RACE reads and shows each CDR3 protein once, DNA omitted. The sample has some 120,000 distinct CDR3 sequences; the top ten hold 0.5% to 0.7%. Regarding this clonotype: Its matching antigen is unknown.

The CDR3 runs to 13 residues. CDR1 and CDR2 (germline): SEHNR, FQNEAQ (reference sequence). The chain is built from TRBV7-9 and TRBJ2-1. The clonotype was recovered from a human donor in good health. Some clones in this sample may be carry-over from other donors' samples. Sequencing was done on a sample of naive CXCR3+ CD8+ T cells from blood. The subset: CD45RO-CCR7+CD27+CD95- naive CD8+ T cells expressing CXCR3 (TNR3+). CDR3: CASSPIQATSVYF.